These 16 T cell receptor beta chains were sequenced from one sample in a study of cytomegalovirus exposure and HLA in healthy donors (dated 2017 in TCRdb). The library was built by means of the immunoSEQ multiplex PCR assay. The multiplex PCR relied on a mix of 60 forward primers for TCR Vbeta segments and 13 reverse primers for TCR Jbeta segments. Here the immuneACCESS table is served through TCRdb, limited to in-frame sequences with V and J called. Missing clones are a known gap in these copies; in checked studies unresolved V genes cover under half, and the rest lacks a known reason. The sample table lists 160,000 or so clones, approximately 80% of them with a count of one. The leading ten clones occupy roughly 1.3% of the sample. The specimen sequenced was PBMCs. These TCRs come from a woman aged 45-65 years in good health and CMV-seronegative.

The V gene is TRBV11-3, the J gene TRBJ2-3, with D possibly being TRBD1 (5 bases). The CDR3 sequence is 15 residues long. V lost 1 base, J lost 2 bases, and 10 bases lay in between. Germline lookup yields CDR1 SGHNT and CDR2 YENEEA. The CDR3 DNA reads TGTGCCAGCAGCTTAGCAGGACATTACACAGATACGCAGTATTTT. This codes for CASSLAGHYTDTQYF.

V usage is TRBV28 and J usage is TRBJ1-5; D not resolved. This CDR3 has 15 residues. Per the germline V gene, CDR1 is MDHEN and CDR2 is SYDVKM. V gave up 7 bases and J gave up 2 bases, with 15 bases separating them. The CDR3 sequence: CASNSGREGNQPQHF. DNA of the CDR3: TGTGCCAGCAACTCGGGTAGGGAGGGCAATCAGCCCCAGCATTTT.

This clone was detected only once. The rearrangement uses TRBV7-9 and TRBJ1-1, with D possibly TRBD1 on 5 matching bases. The V gene's germline CDR1 is SEHNR and CDR2 FQNEAQ (reference sequence). The CDR3 covers 16 residues. V dropped 7 bases and J dropped 1 base, with 19 bases sitting between them. The chain's CDR3 is CASNFGRGATNTEAFF. The CDR3 nucleotides read TGTGCCAGCAACTTTGGGCGGGGCGCCACGAACACTGAAGCTTTCTTT.

The chain uses TRBV11-3 and TRBJ2-1; 8 nucleotides align to TRBD2. After removal of 3 bases from V and 9 bases from J, the junction contained 7 bases not matched to a gene. The CDR3 totals 14 residues. CDR1 and CDR2 (germline): SGHNT, YENEEA. This CDR3 reads CASSFAGGGGEQFF. The CDR3 DNA reads as TGTGCCAGCAGCTTCGCGGGGGGTGGAGGTGAGCAGTTCTTC.

CDR3 in DNA: TGTGCCAGCAGCCGTGATGGTTATGGGACAGAAAACACCGGGGAGCTGTTTTTT. The encoded protein is CASSRDGYGTENTGELFF. The V gene is TRBV5-6, the J gene TRBJ2-2, with TRBD1 matching 7 bases. CDR1 and CDR2 (germline): SGHDT, YYEEEE. Germline trimming cut 4 bases from V and 2 bases from J; bases unmatched to any gene: 14. The CDR3 is 18 residues long.

The J gene is TRBJ2-5, the V gene TRBV5-4; the D is unclear. Trimming removed 1 base from V and 3 bases from J, with 10 bases in between. The CDR3 is made up of 14 amino acids. Germline CDR1 is SGHNT and CDR2 is YYREEE (reference sequence). This chain's CDR3 is CASSLFPSEETQYF. In DNA form, the CDR3 reads TGTGCCAGCAGCTTGTTTCCGTCAGAAGAGACCCAGTACTTC. Complete variable domain (other parts from reference TRBV5-4 and TRBJ2-5): ETGVTQSPTHLIKTRGQQVTLRCSSQSGHNTVSWYQQALGQGPQFIFQYYREEENGRGNFPPRFSGLQFPNYSSELNVNALELDDSALYLCASSLFPSEETQYFGPGTRLLVL.

The chain links TRBV6-5 to TRBJ2-3; D possibly corresponds to TRBD1 (5 bases). CDR1 is MNHEY and CDR2 is SVGAGI in the germline V gene. The CDR3 consists of 14 residues. Trimming took off 6 bases at V and 7 bases at J, with 17 bases between the two ends. DNA of the CDR3: TGTGCCAGCAGCCTGACAGATAATGAGAATACGCAGTATTTT. Translation gives CASSLTDNENTQYF.

The chain recombines TRBV10-3 with TRBJ1-1; no clear D gene. V lost 0 bases to trimming and J lost 0 bases, with 8 bases between them. Germline assignment: CDR1 ENHRY and CDR2 SYGVKD. The CDR3 totals 15 residues. CDR3 in DNA: TGTGCCATCAGTGAGTCGCCACCTATGAACACTGAAGCTTTCTTT. It translates to CAISESPPMNTEAFF.

The chain uses TRBV28 and TRBJ2-2, with TRBD2 matching over 9 bases. This CDR3 has 16 residues. V lost 6 bases to trimming and J lost 7 bases; unmatched junction nucleotides: 12. Germline-derived CDR1 and CDR2 are MDHEN and SYDVKM. The CDR3 loop is CASSYLRREGVGELFF. The DNA of the CDR3 is TGTGCCAGCAGCTACCTTCGGCGGGAGGGGGTCGGGGAGCTGTTTTTT.

The chain is built from TRBV5-4 and TRBJ2-7; tentatively, D is TRBD1 (5 bases). The CDR3 is 14 amino acids. Trimming took off 0 bases at V and 0 bases at J, with 7 bases between the two ends. CDR1 and CDR2 (germline): SGHNT, YYREEE (reference sequence). CDR3 bases: TGTGCCAGCAGCTTGGACAGGAGCTCCTACGAGCAGTACTTC. Translation gives CASSLDRSSYEQYF.

This clone was observed a handful of times. V usage is TRBV6-4 and J usage is TRBJ1-6; TRBD1 aligns across 8 bases. The CDR3 is 14 residues long. The V gene end was trimmed by 0 bases and the J gene end by 9 bases; junction bases not matched to a gene: 1. Germline V gene sequence: CDR1 MRHNA, CDR2 SNTAGT. CDR3 DNA sequence: TGTGCCAGCAGTGACTCAGACAGGGGTTCACCCCTCCACTTT. Its protein product is CASSDSDRGSPLHF.

The rearrangement links TRBV28 to TRBJ1-3, with TRBD1 as a possible D gene (5 bases). This CDR3 has 16 amino acids. Looked up from germline, CDR1 is MDHEN and CDR2 is SYDVKM. V lost 2 bases to trimming and J lost 3 bases, with 14 bases between them. The CDR3: CASSLVARVDGNTIYF. In DNA, the CDR3 is TGTGCCAGCAGTTTAGTCGCCAGGGTGGATGGAAACACCATATATTTT.

The gene calls are TRBV5-4 and TRBJ2-5; a weak D match, TRBD2 (5 bases). Trimming removed 3 bases at V and 5 bases at J, with 23 bases between. The CDR3 runs 17 residues. Germline V lookup: CDR1 SGHNT, CDR2 YYREEE (reference sequence). Written as DNA, the CDR3 is TGTGCCAGCAGCTGGTCGGCTAGCTTGGTAGAATCGGAGACCCAGTACTTC. Translating it yields CASSWSASLVESETQYF.

The rearrangement uses TRBV15 and TRBJ2-7; D possibly corresponds to TRBD2 (5 bases). V lost 5 bases and J 0 bases, leaving 14 bases between the germline ends. CDR1 is LNHNV, CDR2 YYDKDF, per germline (reference sequence). The CDR3 sequence is 15 residues long. CDR3 loop: CATSSEAASSYEQYF. The CDR3 DNA reads TGTGCCACCAGCTCTGAAGCGGCTAGCTCCTACGAGCAGTACTTC.

This clone was seen only once. The rearrangement links TRBV5-4 to TRBJ2-7; tentatively, D is TRBD1 (6 bases). V lost 4 bases and J lost 9, with 11 bases in between. CDR3 length: 11 residues. CDR1 is SGHNT, CDR2 YYREEE, per germline (reference sequence). The CDR3 sequence is CASSADSLQYF. CDR3 DNA sequence: TGTGCCAGCAGCGCGGACAGTCTGCAGTACTTC.

This chain links TRBV4-3 with TRBJ1-1; D might be TRBD1 (5 bases). The germline V and J ends were trimmed by 0 bases and 1 base, with 21 bases remaining between them. Germline loops: CDR1 LGHNA, CDR2 YSLEER. The CDR3 is 19 residues long. The chain's CDR3 is CASSQDPGFTAQKNTEAFF. CDR3 sequence (DNA): TGCGCCAGCAGCCAAGATCCAGGGTTTACAGCACAGAAGAACACTGAAGCTTTCTTT.